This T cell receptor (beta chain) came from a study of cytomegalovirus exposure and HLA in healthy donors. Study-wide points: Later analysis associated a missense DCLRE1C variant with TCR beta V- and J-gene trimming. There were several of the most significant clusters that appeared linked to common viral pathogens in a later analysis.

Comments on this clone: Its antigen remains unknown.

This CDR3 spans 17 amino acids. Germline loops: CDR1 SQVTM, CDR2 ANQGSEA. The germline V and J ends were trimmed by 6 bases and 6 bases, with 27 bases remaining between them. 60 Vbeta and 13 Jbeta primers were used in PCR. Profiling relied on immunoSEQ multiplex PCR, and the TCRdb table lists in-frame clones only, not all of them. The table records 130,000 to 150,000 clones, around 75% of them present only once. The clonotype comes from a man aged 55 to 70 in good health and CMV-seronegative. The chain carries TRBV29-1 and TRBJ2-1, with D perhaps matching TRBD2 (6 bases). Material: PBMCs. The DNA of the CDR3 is TGCAGCGTGGCCTCTCTCCGGGACTTCGAAGGCGGCAATGAGCAGTTCTTC. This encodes CSVASLRDFEGGNEQFF.